The TCR beta chain under discussion was sequenced for a study of T cells after somatic rescue of genetic block. V was trimmed by 1 base and J by 2 bases, leaving 17 bases between them. Per germline, CDR1 SGHTA and CDR2 FQGNSA. This CDR3 spans 17 amino acids. The data were produced by immunoSEQ multiplex PCR, yet TCRdb's version contains in-frame clones alone and is incomplete. The sample yields 67,000 or so clones, roughly 93% seen once. The sequenced sample was peripheral blood mononuclear cells (PBMCs). The clonotype originates from a young man. This rearrangement joins TRBV7-2 to TRBJ1-2, with D possibly TRBD1 on 5 matching bases. The CDR3 spells CASSLGGRSTMNYGYTF. The CDR3 DNA is TGTGCCAGCAGCTTAGGGGGGAGATCCACCATGAACTATGGCTACACCTTC. Based on the CDR3 plus reference TRBV7-2 and TRBJ1-2, the full variable domain is GAGVSQSPSNKVTEKGKDVELRCDPISGHTALYWYRQSLGQGLEFLIYFQGNSAPDKSGLPSDRFSAERTGGSVSTLTIQRTQQEDSAVYLCASSLGGRSTMNYGYTFGSGTRLTVV.